This T cell receptor (beta chain) was retrieved from a study of regulatory T cells in long-lasting Graves disease. Relying on iRepertoire HTBI primers and Arm-PCR of CDR3 regions, the team built TCR beta libraries. TCRdb analysed the multiplex PCR reads with MiXCR anew, one entry per CDR3 protein. This table holds 600,000 to 650,000 distinct CDR3 sequences, 15% to 20% found once. The time point denotes: newly diagnosed GD, antithyroid drugs for less than 3 months. There was RNA extracted from PBMCs, and the TCR library was made from it. This clonotype was detected ten times or more. The data were also submitted as part of a second study, on T cells in Graves' hyperthyroidism and ophthalmopathy.

The origin of this receptor is a young woman with Graves disease. Specimen: peripheral blood mononuclear cells (PBMCs), collected at new diagnosis, from a patient treated with antithyroid drugs.

CDR3 nucleotides: TGTGCCACCAGTGATCGCGGGAGCTACGAGCAGTACTTC. Amino acid sequence: CATSDRGSYEQYF. The rearrangement joins TRBV24-1 to TRBJ2-7, with 7 nucleotides matching TRBD2. The V and J ends lost 3 bases and 3 bases, in that order; junction bases with no gene match: 1. The CDR3 has 13 amino acids. Per germline, CDR1 KGHDR and CDR2 SFDVKD.